The 25 T cell receptor beta chains given below trace back to one sample, sequenced in a study of T cell responses to AZD1222 COVID-19 vaccine. Clones were sequenced by immunoSEQ multiplex PCR, and TCRdb holds only the in-frame ones, with some missing. The table has about 130,000 clones, approximately 92% seen once. Sequenced material: peripheral blood, taken 28 days after the second AZD1222 dose. These receptors came from an adult who received the AZD1222 COVID-19 vaccine.

This sequence joins TRBV18 and TRBJ1-2; no clear D gene. This CDR3 contains 18 residues. Trimming took off 0 bases at V and 6 bases at J, with 23 bases between the two ends. Germline V gene lookup returns CDR1 KGHSH and CDR2 LQKENI. The CDR3 is CASSPPSVRAGERNGYTF. The CDR3 region has the DNA TGTGCCAGCTCACCACCGTCGGTGAGGGCTGGGGAGCGGAATGGCTACACCTTC.

The chain links TRBV11-3 to TRBJ2-7; D is undetermined. CDR3 length: 16 amino acids. In germline, CDR1 is SGHNT, CDR2 YENEEA. V was clipped by 1 base and J by 2 bases, with 15 bases between them. DNA of the CDR3: TGTGCCAGCAGCTTAGGGGTATCGCGGATGGCCTACGAGCAGTACTTC. This sequence encodes CASSLGVSRMAYEQYF.

The V call is TRBV20-1, the J call TRBJ1-1; D not resolved. Germline-derived CDR1 and CDR2 are DFQATT and SNEGSKA (reference sequence). This CDR3 region has 11 residues. Trimming pared 4 bases from V and 7 bases from J, leaving 10 bases between. CDR3 in DNA: TGCAGTGCTAAAAATTTCGATGAAGCTTTCTTT. The encoded protein is CSAKNFDEAFF.

The sample holds one count of this clone. This chain joins TRBV2 and TRBJ2-2, with D unclear. The CDR3 totals 15 residues. The germline gives CDR1 SNHLY, CDR2 FYNNEI. V dropped 7 bases and J dropped 4 bases, with 16 bases sitting between them. CDR3 sequence (DNA): TGTGCCAGCAAAAGGGAAGGCCTTACCACCGGGGAGCTGTTTTTT. Residues: CASKREGLTTGELFF.

This chain links TRBV11-1 with TRBJ2-1, with 12 bases matching TRBD2. CDR3 length: 15 residues. Losses at the gene ends were 5 bases for V and 8 bases for J; bases not matched to a gene: 7. Germline V gene sequence: CDR1 SGHAT, CDR2 FQDESV (reference sequence). CDR3 sequence reads: CASSQRLAGVDEQFF. Written as DNA, the CDR3 is TGTGCCAGCAGCCAGCGACTAGCGGGGGTTGATGAGCAGTTCTTC.

The CDR3, as DNA: TGTGCCAGCAGCCCCGGACTAGCAGTCAAGCCAGATACGCAGTATTTT. Its protein product is CASSPGLAVKPDTQYF. This chain joins TRBV7-8 and TRBJ2-3, with 8 bases fitting TRBD2. V was clipped by 5 bases and J by 4 bases; unmatched bases: 11. The CDR3 covers 16 residues. Per germline, CDR1 SGHVS and CDR2 FQNEAQ. Based on the CDR3 plus reference TRBV7-8 and TRBJ2-3, the full variable domain is GAGVSQSPRYKVAKRGQDVALRCDPISGHVSLFWYQQALGQGPEFLTYFQNEAQLDKSGLPSDRFFAERPEGSVSTLKIQRTQQEDSAVYLCASSPGLAVKPDTQYFGPGTRLTVL.

V is TRBV6-1 and J is TRBJ2-7; 7 bases match TRBD2. V gave up 3 bases and J gave up 0 bases; unmatched junction bases: 5. The CDR3 runs to 15 residues. Germline values: CDR1 MNHNS, CDR2 SASEGT. The chain's CDR3 is CASSDGGGNSYEQYF. The CDR3 bases are TGTGCCAGCAGTGATGGGGGGGGAAACTCCTACGAGCAGTACTTC.

This clone was found a few times. The chain recombines TRBV2 with TRBJ2-7; TRBD1 agrees at 7 bases. Germline V gene data show CDR1 as SNHLY and CDR2 as FYNNEI. Trimming at V came to 6 bases and at J to 3 bases, leaving 11 bases not matched to a gene. This CDR3 spans 15 amino acids. The CDR3 loop is CASRFNRDSIYEQYF. In DNA, the CDR3 is TGTGCCAGCAGATTTAACCGGGACAGCATCTACGAGCAGTACTTC.

The gene calls are TRBV11-3 and TRBJ1-1; D not certain. V was trimmed by 0 bases and J by 1 base, leaving 6 bases between them. The CDR3 totals 14 residues. The germline V gene has CDR1 SGHNT and CDR2 YENEEA. Here the CDR3 reads CASSLEGGNTEAFF. Written as DNA, the CDR3 is TGTGCCAGCAGCTTAGAAGGAGGGAACACTGAAGCTTTCTTT.

The V gene is TRBV12-5, the J gene TRBJ1-5; tentative D call: TRBD1 (5 bases). Looked up from germline, CDR1 is LGHNT and CDR2 is FRNRAP. The V gene lost 0 bases and the J gene lost 3 bases, with 12 bases spanning the gap. This CDR3 is built from 16 residues. The CDR3 DNA reads as TGTGCTAGTGGTTTGGTATTGGGAGGGGCCAATCAGCCCCAGCATTTT. Protein product: CASGLVLGGANQPQHF.

This chain joins TRBV27 and TRBJ1-6; D not certain. Germline CDR1 is MNHEY and CDR2 is SMNVEV (reference sequence). Trimming took off 0 bases at V and 6 bases at J, with 12 bases between the two ends. CDR3 size: 16 residues. Here the CDR3 reads CASSLSRGLSNSPLHF. In nucleotides, the CDR3 is TGTGCCAGCAGTTTATCACGTGGTCTGAGTAATTCACCCCTCCACTTT.

The rearrangement links TRBV19 to TRBJ1-1; unclear D gene. The CDR3 sequence is 16 residues long. The germline V gene has CDR1 LNHDA and CDR2 SQIVND (reference sequence). The germline V and J ends were trimmed by 4 bases and 0 bases, with 15 bases remaining between them. CDR3: CASSKNPASMNTEAFF. In nucleotides, the CDR3 is TGTGCCAGTAGTAAGAACCCGGCCAGCATGAACACTGAAGCTTTCTTT.

J is TRBJ2-1 and V is TRBV25-1; 9 bases align to TRBD2. This CDR3 has 15 residues. V dropped 4 bases and J dropped 6; count of bases not matched to a gene: 7. The germline V gene has CDR1 MGHDK and CDR2 SYGVNS. The CDR3 DNA is TGTGCCAGCAGTGGAGCGGGGGGCTTAGGCAATGAGCAGTTCTTC. It is translated as CASSGAGGLGNEQFF.

V and J are TRBV7-2 and TRBJ2-7; D may match TRBD1 or TRBD2 (5 bases each). Germline V gives CDR1 SGHTA, CDR2 FQGNSA. Trimming left V 4 bases short and J 3 bases short, with 16 bases between. The CDR3 is 15 residues long. Here the CDR3 reads CASSSETGTLYEQYF. CDR3 DNA sequence: TGTGCCAGCAGCTCCGAGACGGGGACCCTCTACGAGCAGTACTTC.

This chain joins TRBV6-5 and TRBJ2-7; 11 bases match TRBD1. Looked up from germline, CDR1 is MNHEY and CDR2 is SVGAGI. The CDR3 extends over 13 amino acids. J lost 5 bases, V lost 6 bases, and 3 bases had no gene match. The DNA for the CDR3 is TGTGCCAGCAGGCGGACAGGGGGCCACGAGCAGTACTTC. Translated, it gives CASRRTGGHEQYF.

V gene TRBV30 combines with J gene TRBJ1-3; D uncertain. This CDR3 has 13 amino acids. V was trimmed by 4 bases and J by 2 bases, leaving 9 bases between them. Germline V gene sequence: CDR1 GTSNPN, CDR2 SVGIG (reference sequence). CDR3 amino acids: CAWTKGAGNTIYF. CDR3 in DNA: TGTGCCTGGACCAAGGGCGCTGGAAACACCATATATTTT.

This chain connects TRBV12-5 to TRBJ1-3; a weak D match, TRBD1 (5 bases). Germline values: CDR1 LGHNT, CDR2 FRNRAP. This CDR3 region has 17 residues. Trimming pared 0 bases from V and 4 bases from J, leaving 16 bases between. Here the CDR3 reads CASGLVRRAGSGNTIYF. CDR3 bases: TGTGCTAGTGGTTTGGTAAGGAGGGCAGGGTCAGGAAACACCATATATTTT.

The chain is built from TRBV7-2 and TRBJ2-7, with 8 bases identical to TRBD1. From germline, CDR1 is SGHTA and CDR2 FQGNSA. Trimming took 5 bases from V and 6 from J; bases not matched to a gene: 6. The CDR3 covers 13 residues. CDR3 protein: CASSRTGWSEQYF. DNA for the CDR3: TGTGCCAGCAGCCGGACAGGGTGGAGCGAGCAGTACTTC. The full variable domain, with the rest looked up from reference TRBV7-2 and TRBJ2-7, is GAGVSQSPSNKVTEKGKDVELRCDPISGHTALYWYRQSLGQGLEFLIYFQGNSAPDKSGLPSDRFSAERTGGSVSTLTIQRTQQEDSAVYLCASSRTGWSEQYFGPGTRLTVT.

The chain is built from TRBV3-1 (or the pseudogene TRBV3-2) and TRBJ2-1; 14 bases fit TRBD2. CDR3 length equals 17 residues. V dropped 0 bases and J dropped 10; count of bases not matched to a gene: 8. CDR1 and CDR2 from the germline V gene are LGHDT and YNNKEL (reference sequence). The CDR3 coding sequence is TGTGCCAGCAGCCAAGATGGCGGACTAGCGGGGGGCGAGGAGCAGTTCTTC. This sequence encodes CASSQDGGLAGGEEQFF.

The chain combines TRBV25-1 with TRBJ2-3; no clear D. Trimming removed 3 bases at V and 5 bases at J, with 9 bases between. Germline V gene sequence: CDR1 MGHDK, CDR2 SYGVNS. The CDR3 runs 13 residues. CDR3 nucleotides: TGTGCCAGCAGTGACTTACCCCAAGATACGCAGTATTTT. Translation gives CASSDLPQDTQYF.

This chain connects TRBV4-1 to TRBJ2-7, with 9 bases lining up with TRBD1. CDR3 length equals 15 residues. Germline values: CDR1 MGHRA, CDR2 YSYEKL. J lost 3 bases, V lost 1 base, and 4 bases had no gene match. The CDR3 here is CASSQVSTGGYEQYF. The DNA for the CDR3 is TGCGCCAGCAGCCAAGTCTCGACAGGGGGCTACGAGCAGTACTTC.

In this sample, this clone turned up once. V and J are TRBV20-1 and TRBJ2-7; 7 nucleotides agree with TRBD2. This CDR3 contains 18 residues. With 3 bases clipped from V and 0 bases from J, the junction kept 17 bases outside the gene matches. Germline assignment: CDR1 DFQATT and CDR2 SNEGSKA (reference sequence). The CDR3 nucleotides read TGCAGTGCTAGTGGCAGACTTCCGACTAGCCAAAACTCCTACGAGCAGTACTTC. Its translation is CSASGRLPTSQNSYEQYF.

V and J are TRBV28 and TRBJ2-1; D call uncertain. In germline, CDR1 is MDHEN, CDR2 SYDVKM. Trimming left V 2 bases short and J 5 bases short, with 7 bases between. The length of the CDR3 is 13 residues. The CDR3 is CASSLTANNEQFF. The CDR3 DNA reads TGTGCCAGCAGTTTAACAGCCAACAATGAGCAGTTCTTC.

The chain recombines TRBV15 with TRBJ1-3, with no clear D. The CDR3 is 12 residues long. CDR1 is LNHNV and CDR2 is YYDKDF in the germline V gene (reference sequence). V shed 3 bases and J shed 4 bases, with 4 bases lying between them. CDR3 in DNA: TGTGCCACCAGCAGTAGGGGAAACACCATATATTTT. Protein product: CATSSRGNTIYF.

The sample holds one count of this clone. The chain links TRBV7-9 to TRBJ1-5, with D perhaps matching TRBD1 (5 bases). Germline V gene lookup returns CDR1 SEHNR and CDR2 FQNEAQ (reference sequence). The CDR3 has 14 amino acids. V was pared by 1 base and J by 7 bases, with 11 bases between. This CDR3 is CASSLGQGDQPQHF. The CDR3 bases are TGTGCCAGCAGCTTAGGGCAGGGAGACCAGCCCCAGCATTTT.